These 19 T cell receptor beta chains came from one sample sequenced in a study of Ad26.COV2.S vaccination and SARS-CoV-2 variants. This sample's treatment: some 20 received Ad26.COV2.S at low or high dose, single or two shots; 5 received placebo; per-sample allocation not given. The investigators took samples on day 63 after the first vaccine or placebo injection. Sequencing used immunoSEQ multiplex PCR; TCRdb keeps in-frame clones, though not all of them. In the table there are approximately 300,000 clones, around 83% of which are singletons. Sample: peripheral blood, taken in a trial of Ad26.COV2.S vaccine versus placebo. All receptors derive from a person aged 18-65 years who received the Ad26.COV2.S COVID-19 vaccine or a placebo.

The chain has TRBV5-5 and TRBJ2-4; D is possibly TRBD1 (6 bases). Trimming pared 0 bases from V and 7 bases from J, leaving 8 bases between. Germline V lookup: CDR1 SGHKS, CDR2 YYEKEE (reference sequence). This CDR3 spans 13 amino acids. CDR3 nucleotides: TGTGCCAGCAGCTTGGTTCAGGGGAACATTCAGTACTTC. Amino acid sequence: CASSLVQGNIQYF.

This chain connects TRBV30 to TRBJ1-4, with a tentative D call TRBD1 (6 bases). The CDR3 totals 16 residues. V was cut by 7 bases and J by 1 base, with 19 bases left in between. From germline, CDR1 is GTSNPN and CDR2 SVGIG (reference sequence). CDR3 sequence: CAYSSTGLGTNEKLFF. CDR3 DNA: TGTGCCTACTCGTCGACAGGTCTGGGAACTAATGAAAAACTGTTTTTT.

Note on this clone: This same CDR3 is encoded by further DNA sequences in the sample. The J gene is TRBJ1-5, the V gene TRBV4-1; possible D gene TRBD1, 5 bases. The V gene's germline CDR1 is MGHRA and CDR2 YSYEKL. V was trimmed by 0 bases and J by 2 bases, leaving 11 bases between them. The length of the CDR3 is 16 residues. The CDR3 DNA sequence: TGCGCCAGCAGCCAAGATGGGGGGATTGGCAATCAGCCCCAGCATTTT. It codes for CASSQDGGIGNQPQHF.

V is TRBV2 and J is TRBJ2-7; no definite D call. CDR3 length: 10 amino acids. Trimming pared 2 bases from V and 6 bases from J, leaving 2 bases between. CDR1 is SNHLY, CDR2 FYNNEI, per germline. The CDR3 loop reads CASSESEQYF. The CDR3 DNA reads TGTGCCAGCAGTGAAAGCGAGCAGTACTTC.

J is TRBJ1-2 and V is TRBV9; 10 bases fit TRBD1. Germline CDR1 reads SGDLS; CDR2 reads YYNGEE. The CDR3 has 15 residues. V lost 3 bases and J lost 4; bases outside the gene matches: 6. The CDR3 DNA reads as TGTGCCAGCAGCGAGTCCGGGACAGGGGCCTATGGCTACACCTTC. This codes for CASSESGTGAYGYTF.

V gene TRBV7-3 combines with J gene TRBJ1-1; the match to TRBD1 covers 7 bases. After removal of 5 bases from V and 2 bases from J, the junction contained 2 bases not matched to a gene. Germline-derived CDR1 and CDR2 are SGHTA and FQGTGA. The CDR3 has 13 residues. The CDR3 coding sequence is TGTGCCAGCAGCCCAGGGGGTAACACTGAAGCTTTCTTT. It encodes CASSPGGNTEAFF.

V usage is TRBV29-1 and J usage is TRBJ1-1, with D uncertain. This CDR3 is 11 amino acids long. V shed 3 bases and J shed 2 bases, with 4 bases lying between them. The germline gives CDR1 SQVTM, CDR2 ANQGSEA. The CDR3 DNA sequence: TGCAGCGTTGACAGAAACACTGAAGCTTTCTTT. This gives the protein CSVDRNTEAFF.

The V gene is TRBV5-1, the J gene TRBJ1-1, with TRBD1 as a possible D gene (6 bases). The CDR3 sequence is 14 residues long. The V end lost 4 bases, the J end lost 2 bases, and 12 bases lay between the germline ends. CDR1 is SGHRS and CDR2 is YFSETQ in the germline V gene. The CDR3 bases are TGCGCCAGCAGCCACGGACAGATTAACACTGAAGCTTTCTTT. The encoded protein is CASSHGQINTEAFF. Based on the CDR3 plus reference TRBV5-1 and TRBJ1-1, the full variable domain is KAGVTQTPRYLIKTRGQQVTLSCSPISGHRSVSWYQQTPGQGLQFLFEYFSETQRNKGNFPGRFSGRQFSNSRSEMNVSTLELGDSALYLCASSHGQINTEAFFGQGTRLTVV.

The chain is built from TRBV7-9 and TRBJ1-4; D might be TRBD1 (6 bases). CDR3 length: 17 amino acids. Trimming pared 1 base from V and 0 bases from J, leaving 12 bases between. The germline V gene encodes CDR1 SEHNR and CDR2 FQNEAQ (reference sequence). The CDR3 loop is CASSLVPDRTTNEKLFF. The DNA of the CDR3 is TGTGCCAGCAGCTTAGTGCCGGACAGAACAACTAATGAAAAACTGTTTTTT.

This chain joins TRBV2 and TRBJ2-4; maybe TRBD1 (5 bases). CDR1 SNHLY and CDR2 FYNNEI come from the germline V gene. V lost 4 bases and J lost 2, with 12 bases in between. The CDR3 covers 15 residues. CDR3 coding DNA: TGTGCCAGCAGTGTTACAGGAGCGACCAAAAACATTCAGTACTTC. Translation: CASSVTGATKNIQYF.

This clone was counted a single time. This sample includes further DNA sequences coding for the same CDR3. The chain combines TRBV24-1 with TRBJ2-3; D gene unclear. Germline loops: CDR1 KGHDR, CDR2 SFDVKD. With 2 bases removed from V and 6 bases from J, the gap between germline ends came to 11 bases. This CDR3 contains 14 residues. CDR3 region: CATSDSRRLDTQYF. The CDR3 coding sequence is TGTGCCACCAGTGATTCCCGGAGACTTGATACGCAGTATTTT.

This clone was recorded only once. V gene TRBV28 combines with J gene TRBJ2-7; D call uncertain. CDR3 size: 14 residues. Germline V gene sequence: CDR1 MDHEN, CDR2 SYDVKM. V gave up 3 bases and J gave up 6 bases, with 15 bases separating them. DNA for the CDR3: TGTGCCAGCAGTTTCCGACGCCCCGCCGGCGAGCAGTACTTC. Its translation is CASSFRRPAGEQYF.

This chain connects TRBV19 to TRBJ2-2; D not certain. CDR1 is LNHDA, CDR2 SQIVND, per germline (reference sequence). The V and J ends lost 2 bases and 3 bases respectively, with 7 bases between them. CDR3 size: 14 residues. The CDR3 loop is CASSIWVDTGELFF. CDR3 DNA: TGTGCCAGTAGTATATGGGTCGACACCGGGGAGCTGTTTTTT.

The chain couples TRBV10-3 to TRBJ2-7; D tentatively fits TRBD1 or TRBD2 (6 bases each). The CDR3 spans 12 residues. The germline CDR1 and CDR2 sequences are ENHRY and SYGVKD. V lost 9 bases, J lost 4 bases, and 13 bases lay in between. The CDR3 bases are TGTGCCATGGGGGGCTCAGGGTACGAGCAGTACTTC. The encoded protein is CAMGGSGYEQYF.

In this sample, this clone turned up once. Lacking the conserved final phenylalanine or tryptophan, this CDR3 likely reflects a read error. No DNA is shown, since the ends of the CDR3 on it are uncertain; the CDR3 is the one TCRdb lists. Other DNA variants within this sample encode the same CDR3. The chain joins TRBV12-3 or TRBV12-4 to TRBJ2-4; whether TRBD1, the table's D call, matches the DNA was not checked. The CDR3 is 9 amino acids in total, end residues counted. The CDR3 loop is CASRTGQAG.

The V gene is TRBV18, the J gene TRBJ2-4; 8 bases are a match to TRBD2. With V trimmed by 2 bases and J by 1 base, 13 bases remained unmatched. The CDR3 consists of 19 residues. Germline lookup yields CDR1 KGHSH and CDR2 LQKENI. For the CDR3, the DNA is TGTGCCAGCTCACCAGGCGGGAGGACATCTCGGGGGGCCAAAAACATTCAGTACTTC. It encodes CASSPGGRTSRGAKNIQYF.

V usage is TRBV12-3 or TRBV12-4 and J usage is TRBJ2-7; TRBD1 might be the D (5 bases). Between the trimmed V and J ends, which lost 6 bases and 7 bases, there was a span of 16 bases. This CDR3 has 13 residues. The CDR3 here is CASSLLKGLEQYF. DNA of the CDR3: TGTGCCAGCAGCCTCTTGAAGGGGCTGGAGCAGTACTTC.

The CDR3: CASSLDTARGGYTF. CDR3 bases: TGCGCCAGCAGCTTGGATACGGCCAGGGGTGGCTACACCTTC. The gene calls are TRBV5-1 and TRBJ1-2; tentative D call: TRBD1 (6 bases). CDR3 length: 14 amino acids. The germline V gene has CDR1 SGHRS and CDR2 YFSETQ. V lost 0 bases, J lost 7 bases, and 13 bases lay in between.

The chain combines TRBV2 with TRBJ1-1; no clear D. V lost 1 base, J lost 4 bases, and 4 bases lay in between. Germline V gene sequence: CDR1 SNHLY, CDR2 FYNNEI. This CDR3 has 12 residues. CDR3 bases: TGTGCCAGCAGTGAAGACGTCACTGAAGCTTTCTTT. The encoded protein is CASSEDVTEAFF.